This entry concerns a single T cell receptor (beta chain). Its antigen is not known. This sample is part of a study of monozygotic twins with inflammatory bowel disease. Study-wide results and limits: IBD patients shared fewer clonotypes with other individuals than healthy twins, especially patients with disease activity signs. None of the different T cell subtypes could be distinguished from one another.

For each CDR3 protein, TCRdb gives one entry from its re-call of the 5' RACE reads, without DNA. The listing records approximately 330,000 distinct CDR3 sequences. The CDR3 consists of 13 residues. Germline V gives CDR1 KGHDR, CDR2 SFDVKD. This clonotype originated in a human donor with ulcerative colitis or Crohn's disease, or a healthy co-twin of an affected twin (not recorded which). The J gene is TRBJ1-5, the V gene TRBV24-1; lacking DNA, the TRBD1 call made by TCRdb goes unchecked. Sequenced: blood. CDR3 amino acids: CASSEGAYQPQHF.